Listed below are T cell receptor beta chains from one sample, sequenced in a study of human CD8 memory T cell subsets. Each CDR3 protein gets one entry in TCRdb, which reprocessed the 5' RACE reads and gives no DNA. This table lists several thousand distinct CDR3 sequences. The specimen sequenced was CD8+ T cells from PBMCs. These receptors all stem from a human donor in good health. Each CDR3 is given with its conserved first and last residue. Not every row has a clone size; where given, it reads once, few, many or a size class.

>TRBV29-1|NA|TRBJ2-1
CSVVRDNEQFF
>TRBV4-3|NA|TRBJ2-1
CASSQEPASGSRFRNEQFF
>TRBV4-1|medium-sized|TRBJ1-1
CASSQTGGRANTEAFF
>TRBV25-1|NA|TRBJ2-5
CASSERGHQETQYF
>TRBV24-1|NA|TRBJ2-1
CATSDSTSGSSYNEQFF
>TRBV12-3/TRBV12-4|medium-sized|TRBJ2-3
CASTTGGTDTQYF
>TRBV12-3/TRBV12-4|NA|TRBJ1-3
CASSSHSGNTIYF
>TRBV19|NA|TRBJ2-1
CASSIDQHNEQFF
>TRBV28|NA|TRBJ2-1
CASSFSSNYEQFF
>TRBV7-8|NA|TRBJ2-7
CASSSPTGGGIRYEQYF
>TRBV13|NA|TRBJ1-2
CASSLTTGPPNTGYTF
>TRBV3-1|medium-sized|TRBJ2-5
CASSQDLETVQETQYF
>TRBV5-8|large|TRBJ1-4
CASSLEGMERGSEKLFF
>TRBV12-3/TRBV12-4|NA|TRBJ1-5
CASSLGFSDRGYNQPQHF
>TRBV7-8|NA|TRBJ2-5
CASSNGDFEETQYF
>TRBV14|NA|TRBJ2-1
CASSILAGANEQFF
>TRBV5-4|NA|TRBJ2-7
CASSFRVLGGEQYF
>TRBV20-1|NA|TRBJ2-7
CSARVAGGHGTYEQYF
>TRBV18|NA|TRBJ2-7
CASSPETGRKYEQYF
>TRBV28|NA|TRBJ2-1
CASSLKSGGYNEQFF
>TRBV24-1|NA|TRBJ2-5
CATSDLPRTGQETQYF
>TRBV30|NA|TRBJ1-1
CAWSVLLSTEAFF
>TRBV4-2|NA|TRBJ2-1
CASSQELAADNEQFF
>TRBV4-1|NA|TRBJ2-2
CASRPPGQGTGELFF
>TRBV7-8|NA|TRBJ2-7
CASSFVVSYEQYF
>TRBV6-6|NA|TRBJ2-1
CASSSPTTSGYNEQFF
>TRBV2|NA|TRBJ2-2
CASRTSGGAHTGELFF
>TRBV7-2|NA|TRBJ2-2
CASSLTSGTTGELFF
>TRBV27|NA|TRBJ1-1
CASKGGGNTEAFF
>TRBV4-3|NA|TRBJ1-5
CASSQDRTVNQPQHF
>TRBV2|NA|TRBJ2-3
CASRKGPEISGTDTQYF
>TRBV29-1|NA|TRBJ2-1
CSGLDRGLDEQFF
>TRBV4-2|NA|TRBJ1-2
CASSQVEGNSNYGYTF
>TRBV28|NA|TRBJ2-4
CASSLMQSHKNIQYF
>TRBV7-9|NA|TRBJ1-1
CGCMGETVPGQMNTEAFF
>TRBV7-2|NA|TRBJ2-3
CASSPYLRGTDTQYF
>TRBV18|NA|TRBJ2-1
CASSPGTGSDNEQFF
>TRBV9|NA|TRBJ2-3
CASSPHSGRATDTQYF
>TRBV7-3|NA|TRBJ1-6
CASSLKDNSPLHF
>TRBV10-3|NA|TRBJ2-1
CAISESVTGGLNEQFF
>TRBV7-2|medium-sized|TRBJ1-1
CASSFQNTEAFF
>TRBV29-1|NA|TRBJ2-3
CSVPPEGKLDTQYF
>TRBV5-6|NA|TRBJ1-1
CASSAWTGLGSTEAFF
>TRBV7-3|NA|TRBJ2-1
CASSHRLDDEQFF
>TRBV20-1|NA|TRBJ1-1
CSGALGGLNTEAFF